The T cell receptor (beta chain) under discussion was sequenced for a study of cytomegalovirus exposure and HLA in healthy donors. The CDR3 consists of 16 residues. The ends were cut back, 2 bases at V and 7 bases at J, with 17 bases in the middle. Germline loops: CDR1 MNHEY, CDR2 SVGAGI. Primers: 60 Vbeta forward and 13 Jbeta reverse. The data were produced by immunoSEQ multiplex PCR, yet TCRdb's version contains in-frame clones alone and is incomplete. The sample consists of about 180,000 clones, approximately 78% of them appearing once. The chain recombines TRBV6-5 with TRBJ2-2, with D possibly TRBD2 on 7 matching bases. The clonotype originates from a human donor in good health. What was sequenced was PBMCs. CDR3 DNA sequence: TGTGCCAGCAGTTACCCTGAGGGGGGGCTAGGCGGGGAGCTGTTTTTT. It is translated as CASSYPEGGLGGELFF.